What follows are 23 T cell receptor beta chains derived from one specimen sequenced in a study of cytomegalovirus exposure and HLA in healthy donors. PCR primers comprised 60 Vbeta and 13 Jbeta primers. TCRdb keeps only in-frame clones here, not all; method: immunoSEQ multiplex PCR. The table records 160,000 or so clones, 75% to 90% of them present only once. Sample: PBMCs. Every receptor here comes from a woman under 30 in good health and CMV-seronegative.

This chain's CDR3 is CASSLGDTHNEQFF. The CDR3 nucleotides are TGCGCCAGCAGCTTGGGGGACACCCACAATGAGCAGTTCTTC. The chain combines TRBV5-1 with TRBJ2-1; TRBD1 might be the D (6 bases). Germline V gene lookup returns CDR1 SGHRS and CDR2 YFSETQ. This CDR3 comprises 14 residues. Trimming removed 0 bases at V and 5 bases at J, with 9 bases between. The variable domain in full, completed from reference TRBV5-1 and TRBJ2-1, reads KAGVTQTPRYLIKTRGQQVTLSCSPISGHRSVSWYQQTPGQGLQFLFEYFSETQRNKGNFPGRFSGRQFSNSRSEMNVSTLELGDSALYLCASSLGDTHNEQFFGPGTRLTVL.

The chain combines TRBV19 with TRBJ1-1; 8 nucleotides match TRBD1. Germline CDR1 and CDR2: LNHDA and SQIVND (reference sequence). The CDR3 loop spans 13 amino acids. The J segment lost 4 bases and the V segment lost 5 bases, leaving 3 bases of the junction unmatched. The CDR3 spells CASSGDRGTEAFF. In DNA, the CDR3 is TGTGCCAGTAGTGGCGACAGGGGCACTGAAGCTTTCTTT.

This sequence joins TRBV6-4 and TRBJ1-2, with TRBD1 identical over 9 bases. Unmatched junction bases numbered 6, after V lost 6 bases and J lost 7 bases. The germline CDR1 and CDR2 sequences are MRHNA and SNTAGT. There are 13 residues in the CDR3. This CDR3 reads CASSLQGAGGYTF. CDR3 coding DNA: TGTGCCAGCAGCCTACAGGGGGCTGGTGGCTACACCTTC.

The gene calls are TRBV2 and TRBJ2-1, with D maybe TRBD1 (5 bases). CDR1 is SNHLY and CDR2 is FYNNEI in the germline V gene. This CDR3 is built from 14 residues. V was trimmed by 3 bases and J by 2 bases, leaving 8 bases between them. The CDR3 loop reads CASSEQGPYNEQFF. In nucleotides, the CDR3 is TGTGCCAGCAGTGAGCAGGGCCCCTACAATGAGCAGTTCTTC.

The V and J genes are TRBV28 and TRBJ2-7; 7 nucleotides align to TRBD2. CDR3 length: 15 amino acids. Germline lookup yields CDR1 MDHEN and CDR2 SYDVKM. J gave up 3 bases and V 4 bases, and 9 bases lay outside the gene matches. The chain's CDR3 is CASSSPAGRRYEQYF. CDR3 DNA sequence: TGTGCCAGCAGTTCCCCAGCGGGACGACGCTACGAGCAGTACTTC.

This chain links TRBV5-1 with TRBJ1-5; TRBD1 agrees at 7 bases. From germline, CDR1 is SGHRS and CDR2 YFSETQ. CDR3 length: 18 amino acids. V lost 0 bases to trimming and J lost 6 bases; unmatched junction nucleotides: 15. In DNA, the CDR3 is TGCGCCAGCAGCTTGGCCGAAGAGGGGGCTTTCGATCTTCAGCCCCAGCATTTT. This translates into CASSLAEEGAFDLQPQHF.

The V call is TRBV2, the J call TRBJ2-3, with D possibly TRBD1 on 6 matching bases. The CDR3 has 17 amino acids. Germline CDR1 and CDR2: SNHLY and FYNNEI. V lost 6 bases and J 3 bases, leaving 22 bases between the germline ends. In nucleotides, the CDR3 is TGTGCCAGCAGAGACCCAACGAGGACAGACTTAACAGATACGCAGTATTTT. Its protein is CASRDPTRTDLTDTQYF.

V and J are TRBV6-1 and TRBJ1-1; D perhaps matches TRBD1 (6 bases). Germline values: CDR1 MNHNS, CDR2 SASEGT. The CDR3 has 18 residues. V dropped 3 bases and J dropped 2 bases, with 22 bases sitting between them. The chain's CDR3 is CASSDPKAGRQVNTEAFF. The CDR3, as DNA: TGTGCCAGCAGTGACCCGAAGGCCGGTAGACAGGTTAACACTGAAGCTTTCTTT.

The rearrangement links TRBV30 to TRBJ2-7, with 9 bases fitting TRBD1. This CDR3 spans 14 amino acids. V lost 3 bases, J lost 7 bases, and 10 bases stayed unmatched. CDR1 and CDR2 from the germline V gene are GTSNPN and SVGIG (reference sequence). Here the CDR3 DNA reads TGTGCCTGGAGGTTCGGGACAGGGTATGGGGAGCAGTACTTC. Its translation: CAWRFGTGYGEQYF.

The chain employs TRBV7-9 and TRBJ1-2, with 7 bases identical to TRBD1. The ends lost 4 bases at V and 4 bases at J; junction bases unmatched: 9. Germline V lookup: CDR1 SEHNR, CDR2 FQNEAQ (reference sequence). This CDR3 contains 15 residues. CDR3 DNA: TGTGCCAGCAGCTATCTGCAGGGGGATACCTATGGCTACACCTTC. Its translation: CASSYLQGDTYGYTF.

The rearrangement uses TRBV6-5 and TRBJ1-1; D unresolved. CDR1 and CDR2 from the germline V gene are MNHEY and SVGAGI. The length of the CDR3 is 16 residues. V was shortened by 0 bases and J by 1 base, with 12 bases between the two germline ends. CDR3 amino acids: CASSYSLDPGNTEAFF. The CDR3 nucleotides are TGTGCCAGCAGTTACTCCTTAGACCCGGGGAACACTGAAGCTTTCTTT.

This rearrangement joins TRBV28 to TRBJ2-3; the match to TRBD2 covers 7 bases. The junction had 5 bases not matched to a gene; V was cut back by 4 bases and J by 4 bases. From germline, CDR1 is MDHEN and CDR2 SYDVKM. This CDR3 comprises 14 residues. CDR3 coding DNA: TGTGCCAGCAGTTCCGGGGGGAACGCAGATACGCAGTATTTT. Protein sequence: CASSSGGNADTQYF.

The V call is TRBV12-5, the J call TRBJ1-1, with D tentatively TRBD1 (6 bases). V lost 6 bases to trimming and J lost 1 base, with 15 bases between them. The length of the CDR3 is 15 residues. Germline lookup yields CDR1 LGHNT and CDR2 FRNRAP. The CDR3 DNA reads as TGTGCTAGTGGCCGAGCCCGGACAGAGAACACTGAAGCTTTCTTT. Its protein is CASGRARTENTEAFF.

This sequence joins TRBV6-1 and TRBJ1-2; 7 bases match TRBD1. J was trimmed by 8 bases and V by 4 bases; bases with no gene match: 7. Germline V gene data show CDR1 as MNHNS and CDR2 as SASEGT. The CDR3 length is 13 residues. The CDR3 DNA sequence: TGTGCCAGCAGTGCGACAGGGCAGGAAGGCTACACCTTC. It encodes CASSATGQEGYTF.

The V call is TRBV12-5, the J call TRBJ2-7; TRBD1 might be the D (6 bases). CDR3 length equals 15 residues. CDR1 and CDR2 (germline): LGHNT, FRNRAP. Trimming shortened V by 7 bases and J by 4 bases, and 20 bases separated the two germline ends. The CDR3 DNA is TGTGCTAGTGATTACCCGACAGGAAAGAGTTACGAGCAGTACTTC. Translation gives CASDYPTGKSYEQYF. Variable domain in full (rest from reference TRBV12-5 and TRBJ2-7): DARVTQTPRHKVTEMGQEVTMRCQPILGHNTVFWYRQTMMQGLELLAYFRNRAPLDDSGMPKDRFSAEMPDATLATLKIQPSEPRDSAVYFCASDYPTGKSYEQYFGPGTRLTVT.

Concerning this clone: At one of its ends the junction is not consistent with the germline gene, which may arise from a read error. The DNA for the CDR3 is TGCGCCAGCAGCTTGCGGGAGGCCAAAAACAGTCAGTACTTC. Residues: CASSLREAKNSQYF. The rearrangement links TRBV5-1 to TRBJ2-4; 7 positions agree with TRBD2. CDR1 is SGHRS and CDR2 is YFSETQ in the germline V gene. CDR3 length equals 14 residues.

V and J are TRBV2 and TRBJ2-7; 9 nucleotides align to TRBD2. The trim removed 4 bases at V and 6 bases at J, leaving 7 bases unmatched. Germline V lookup: CDR1 SNHLY, CDR2 FYNNEI. This CDR3 region has 14 residues. The CDR3 loop reads CASSGLADDTEQYF. The CDR3 DNA is TGTGCCAGCAGTGGACTAGCGGATGATACCGAGCAGTACTTC.

This rearrangement joins TRBV13 to TRBJ2-1, with 8 bases fitting TRBD1. This CDR3 is 16 amino acids long. Per germline, CDR1 PRHDT and CDR2 FYEKMQ (reference sequence). J lost 1 base, V lost 6 bases, and 8 bases had no gene match. CDR3 region: CASSLFQGASYNEQFF. In DNA, the CDR3 is TGTGCCAGCAGTTTATTCCAGGGGGCATCCTACAATGAGCAGTTCTTC.

The chain joins TRBV7-6 to TRBJ2-2; the D is unclear. The CDR3 loop spans 16 amino acids. Trimming cost V 3 bases and J 1 base, with 12 bases left between them. CDR1 and CDR2 from the germline V gene are SGHVS and FNYEAQ. The chain's CDR3 is CASSLLGALNTGELFF. CDR3 sequence (DNA): TGTGCCAGCAGCTTGCTGGGCGCTCTGAACACCGGGGAGCTGTTTTTT.

The V call is TRBV30, the J call TRBJ1-2, with TRBD1 as a possible D gene (6 bases). The CDR3 covers 14 residues. The V gene lost 4 bases and the J gene lost 4 bases, with 16 bases spanning the gap. From germline, CDR1 is GTSNPN and CDR2 SVGIG (reference sequence). CDR3 bases: TGTGCCTGGAAACTCCAAAGGGGGATCTATGGCTACACCTTC. It is translated as CAWKLQRGIYGYTF.

This clone was observed a single time. Germline and junction disagree at one end, which may indicate a read error. This sequence joins TRBV7-7 and TRBJ2-5, with 7 positions matching TRBD1. Germline values: CDR1 SSHAT, CDR2 FNYEAQ (reference sequence). The CDR3 has 15 residues. CDR3 in amino acids: CASSFSSGQQETQYF. The CDR3 DNA reads as TGTGCTAGCAGCTTTTCCTCGGGACAGCAAGAGACCCAGTACTTC.

The V and J genes are TRBV5-4 and TRBJ2-1; TRBD2 matches at 8 bases. The CDR3 is made up of 16 amino acids. CDR1 and CDR2 from the germline V gene are SGHNT and YYREEE (reference sequence). V lost 1 base and J lost 6; bases outside the gene matches: 9. DNA for the CDR3: TGTGCCAGCAGCTTGATGTATACGGGGGGGCTCAATGAGCAGTTCTTC. Amino acid sequence: CASSLMYTGGLNEQFF.

The chain couples TRBV5-4 to TRBJ2-3; TRBD2 aligns across 8 bases. The CDR3 runs to 16 residues. Trimming cost V 6 bases and J 4 bases; bases outside gene matches: 13. CDR1 and CDR2 (germline): SGHNT, YYREEE (reference sequence). CDR3 sequence reads: CASTFSGGAWADTQYF. CDR3 nucleotide sequence: TGTGCCAGCACCTTTTCGGGGGGGGCATGGGCAGATACGCAGTATTTT. The whole variable domain, remainder taken from reference TRBV5-4 and TRBJ2-3, is ETGVTQSPTHLIKTRGQQVTLRCSSQSGHNTVSWYQQALGQGPQFIFQYYREEENGRGNFPPRFSGLQFPNYSSELNVNALELDDSALYLCASTFSGGAWADTQYFGPGTRLTVL.